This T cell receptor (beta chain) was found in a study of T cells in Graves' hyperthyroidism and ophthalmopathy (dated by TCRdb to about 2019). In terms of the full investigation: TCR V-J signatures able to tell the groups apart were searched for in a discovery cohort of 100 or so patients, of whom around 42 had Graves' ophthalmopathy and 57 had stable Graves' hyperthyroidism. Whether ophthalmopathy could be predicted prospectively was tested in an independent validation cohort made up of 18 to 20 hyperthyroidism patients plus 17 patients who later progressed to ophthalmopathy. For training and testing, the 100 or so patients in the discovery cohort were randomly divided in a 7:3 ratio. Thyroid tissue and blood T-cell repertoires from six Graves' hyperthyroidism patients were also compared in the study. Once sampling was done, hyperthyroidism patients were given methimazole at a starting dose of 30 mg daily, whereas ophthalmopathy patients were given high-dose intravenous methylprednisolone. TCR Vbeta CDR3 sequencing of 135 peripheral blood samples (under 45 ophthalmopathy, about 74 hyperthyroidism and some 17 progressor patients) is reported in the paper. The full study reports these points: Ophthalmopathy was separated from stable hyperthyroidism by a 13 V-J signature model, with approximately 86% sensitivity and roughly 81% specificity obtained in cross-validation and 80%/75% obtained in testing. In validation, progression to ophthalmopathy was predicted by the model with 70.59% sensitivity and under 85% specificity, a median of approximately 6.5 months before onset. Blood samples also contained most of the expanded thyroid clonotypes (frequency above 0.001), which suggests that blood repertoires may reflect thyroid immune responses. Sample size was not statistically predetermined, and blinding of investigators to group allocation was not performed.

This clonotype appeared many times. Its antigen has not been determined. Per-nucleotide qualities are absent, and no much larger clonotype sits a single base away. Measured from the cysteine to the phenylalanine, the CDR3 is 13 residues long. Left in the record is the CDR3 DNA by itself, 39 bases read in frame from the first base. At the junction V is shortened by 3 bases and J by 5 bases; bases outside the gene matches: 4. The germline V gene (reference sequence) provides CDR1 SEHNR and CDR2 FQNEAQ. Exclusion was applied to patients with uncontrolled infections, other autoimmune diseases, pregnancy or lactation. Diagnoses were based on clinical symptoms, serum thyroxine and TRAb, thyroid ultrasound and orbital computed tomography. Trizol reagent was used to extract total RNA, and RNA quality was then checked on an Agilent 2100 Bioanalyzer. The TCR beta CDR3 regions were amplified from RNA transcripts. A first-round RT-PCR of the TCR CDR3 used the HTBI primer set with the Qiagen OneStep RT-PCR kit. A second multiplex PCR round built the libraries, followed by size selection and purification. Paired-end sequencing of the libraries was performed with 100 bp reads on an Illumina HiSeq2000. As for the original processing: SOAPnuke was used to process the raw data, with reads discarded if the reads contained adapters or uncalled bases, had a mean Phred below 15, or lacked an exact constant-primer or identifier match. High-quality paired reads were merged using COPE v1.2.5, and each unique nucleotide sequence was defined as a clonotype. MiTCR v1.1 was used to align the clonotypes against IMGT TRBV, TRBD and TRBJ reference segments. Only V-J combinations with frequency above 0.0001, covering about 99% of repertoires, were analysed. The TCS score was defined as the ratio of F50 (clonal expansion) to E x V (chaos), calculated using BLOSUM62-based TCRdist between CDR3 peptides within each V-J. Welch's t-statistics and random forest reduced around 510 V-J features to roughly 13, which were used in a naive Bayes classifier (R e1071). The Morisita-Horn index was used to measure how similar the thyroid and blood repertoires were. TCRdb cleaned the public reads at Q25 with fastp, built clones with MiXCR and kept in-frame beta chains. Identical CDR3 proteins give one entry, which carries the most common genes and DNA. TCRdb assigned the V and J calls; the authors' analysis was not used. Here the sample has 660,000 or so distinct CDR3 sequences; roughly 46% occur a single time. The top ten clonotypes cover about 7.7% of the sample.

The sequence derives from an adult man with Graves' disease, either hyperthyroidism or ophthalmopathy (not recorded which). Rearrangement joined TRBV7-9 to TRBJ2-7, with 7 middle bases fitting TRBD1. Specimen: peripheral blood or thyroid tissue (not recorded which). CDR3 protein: CASSLPDRDEQYF. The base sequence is TGTGCCAGCAGCTTGCCTGACAGGGACGAGCAGTACTTC.